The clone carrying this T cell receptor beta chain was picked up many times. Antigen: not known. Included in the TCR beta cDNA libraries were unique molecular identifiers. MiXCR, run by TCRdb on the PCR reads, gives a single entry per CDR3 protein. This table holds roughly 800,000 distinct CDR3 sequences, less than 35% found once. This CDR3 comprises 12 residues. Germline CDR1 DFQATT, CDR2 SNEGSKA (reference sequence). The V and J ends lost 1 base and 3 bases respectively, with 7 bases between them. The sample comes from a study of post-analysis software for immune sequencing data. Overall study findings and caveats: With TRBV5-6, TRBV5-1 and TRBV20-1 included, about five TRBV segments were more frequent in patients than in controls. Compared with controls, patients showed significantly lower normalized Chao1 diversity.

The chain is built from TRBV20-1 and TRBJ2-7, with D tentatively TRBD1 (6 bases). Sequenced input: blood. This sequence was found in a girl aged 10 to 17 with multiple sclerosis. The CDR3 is CSARVGGYEQYF. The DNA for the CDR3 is TGCAGTGCTAGAGTAGGGGGCTACGAGCAGTACTTC.